Sequencing of this TCR beta chain was carried out in a study of blood T cell repertoires in COVID-19. The authors' processing: Amplifying reference gene primers gave estimates of nucleated cell counts. Libraries were prepared by immunoSEQ multiplex PCR; TCRdb keeps only in-frame clonotypes and omits some of them. V and J calls and clone size are as listed in that table; D and trimming were resolved from the DNA. The sample consists of about 230,000 clones, approximately 90% of them appearing once. V was trimmed by 9 bases and J by 10 bases, leaving 21 bases between them. Germline CDR1 is LGHDT and CDR2 is YNNKEL (reference sequence). The CDR3 is 13 amino acids.

This receptor was obtained from a man aged 50-60 years with COVID-19, enrolled during active disease. The chain joins TRBV3-1 (or the pseudogene TRBV3-2) to TRBJ2-5; D is perhaps TRBD1 (6 bases). Sequencing used peripheral blood. The CDR3 coding sequence is TGTGCCAGTCTTCAGGGGCCGACCGGCGTCCAGTACTTC. It encodes CASLQGPTGVQYF.